Each of the 9 T cell receptor beta chains below was sequenced from the same sample in a study of CD8 T cells in Susac syndrome. Random hexamers served to reverse transcribe roughly 0.45 to 1 ug RNA. A single record per CDR3 protein comes from TCRdb applying MiXCR to the immunoSEQ multiplex PCR reads. The sample comprises under 110,000 distinct CDR3 sequences, approximately 93% of which are singletons, and roughly 0.38% rests with the top ten. Material: CD8+ T cells from PBMCs. The receptors here all came from a human donor with Susac syndrome.

The chain carries TRBV29-1 and TRBJ1-1; tentatively, D is TRBD1 (6 bases). Germline lookup yields CDR1 SQVTM and CDR2 ANQGSEA. The CDR3 loop spans 13 amino acids. Trimming left V 3 bases short and J 0 bases short, with 8 bases between. The CDR3, as DNA: TGCAGCGTTGAGCAGGGGATGAACACTGAAGCTTTCTTT. The encoded protein is CSVEQGMNTEAFF.

The chain joins TRBV4-1 to TRBJ2-1, with a possible D match to TRBD2 (6 bases). This CDR3 spans 13 amino acids. The V gene lost 6 bases and the J gene lost 6 bases, with 12 bases spanning the gap. CDR1 is MGHRA, CDR2 YSYEKL, per germline. CDR3 loop: CASSGGLLNEQFF. As DNA, the CDR3 is TGCGCCAGCAGTGGGGGACTTCTCAATGAGCAGTTCTTC.

The genes are TRBV19 and TRBJ1-1; D possibly corresponds to TRBD1 (6 bases). In germline, CDR1 is LNHDA, CDR2 SQIVND (reference sequence). This CDR3 spans 13 amino acids. Trimming removed 8 bases at V and 3 bases at J, with 13 bases between. CDR3: CASGLGAYTEAFF. The CDR3 coding sequence is TGTGCCAGTGGGTTGGGGGCTTACACTGAAGCTTTCTTT. Full variable domain (remainder filled in from reference TRBV19 and TRBJ1-1): DGGITQSPKYLFRKEGQNVTLSCEQNLNHDAMYWYRQDPGQGLRLIYYSQIVNDFQKGDIAEGYSVSREKKESFPLTVTSAQKNPTAFYLCASGLGAYTEAFFGQGTRLTVV.

The V and J genes are TRBV2 and TRBJ1-1, with D possibly being TRBD1 (5 bases). CDR3 size: 10 residues. CDR1 and CDR2 from the germline V gene are SNHLY and FYNNEI. Trimming removed 8 bases from V and 11 bases from J, with 12 bases in between. In nucleotides, the CDR3 is TGTGCCAGCGGGCTGACAGTGGCTTTCTTT. This encodes CASGLTVAFF.

The J gene is TRBJ2-1, the V gene TRBV7-9; D remains ambiguous. This CDR3 spans 14 amino acids. CDR1 is SEHNR and CDR2 is FQNEAQ in the germline V gene (reference sequence). Between the trimmed V and J ends, which lost 7 bases and 0 bases, there was a span of 10 bases. The CDR3 coding sequence is TGTGCCAGCATCCCTGAAAGCTCCTACAATGAGCAGTTCTTC. This codes for CASIPESSYNEQFF. Drawing the rest from reference TRBV7-9 and TRBJ2-1, the complete variable domain is DTGVSQNPRHKITKRGQNVTFRCDPISEHNRLYWYRQTLGQGPEFLTYFQNEAQLEKSRLLSDRFSAERPKGSFSTLEIQRTEQGDSAMYLCASIPESSYNEQFFGPGTRLTVL.

The V gene is TRBV4-1, the J gene TRBJ2-7, with D possibly matching TRBD1 (6 bases). The CDR3 consists of 15 residues. The germline V gene has CDR1 MGHRA and CDR2 YSYEKL. V lost 0 bases and J lost 6, with 15 bases in between. CDR3 sequence: CASSQEAQGIGEQYF. DNA for the CDR3: TGCGCCAGCAGCCAAGAGGCGCAGGGGATTGGCGAGCAGTACTTC.

This clonotype appeared once. The V and J genes are TRBV7-9 and TRBJ2-7; TRBD2 might be the D (7 bases). The CDR3 contains 13 residues. The ends were cut back, 4 bases at V and 3 bases at J, with 10 bases in the middle. Germline V gene data show CDR1 as SEHNR and CDR2 as FQNEAQ (reference sequence). DNA for the CDR3: TGTGCCAGCAGCTCGGGGGGCCTCTACGAGCAGTACTTC. It encodes CASSSGGLYEQYF.

The rearrangement joins TRBV15 to TRBJ1-5; D is undetermined. V was pared by 5 bases and J by 2 bases, with 13 bases between. Germline V gives CDR1 LNHNV, CDR2 YYDKDF (reference sequence). The CDR3 extends over 15 amino acids. The CDR3 nucleotides are TGTGCCACCAGCCGGGCGGGGTGGGGCAATCAGCCCCAGCATTTT. As protein: CATSRAGWGNQPQHF.

The V gene is TRBV19, the J gene TRBJ1-5, with D perhaps matching TRBD1 (6 bases). CDR3 length: 14 residues. V lost 6 bases and J lost 7, with 16 bases in between. The germline CDR1 and CDR2 sequences are LNHDA and SQIVND (reference sequence). CDR3 region: CASSIRGARQPQHF. The DNA of the CDR3 is TGTGCCAGTAGCATCCGGGGGGCTCGACAGCCCCAGCATTTT.